Shown below are 20 T cell receptor beta chains from a single sample sequenced in a study of CD8 T cells in ankylosing spondylitis. A single record per CDR3 protein comes from TCRdb applying MiXCR to the 5' RACE reads. The sample has 100,000 to 150,000 distinct CDR3 sequences; 15% to 20% are singletons. Study results and caveats: A motif in TCR beta, a set of seven to nine highly homologous variants, appeared characteristic of ankylosing spondylitis blood.

The antigens for these receptors are not known. Material for sequencing was blood, either unsorted or a sorted T cell fraction (not recorded which). Receptors originate from a male donor with ankylosing spondylitis.

The V gene is TRBV5-1, the J gene TRBJ2-5; 10 nucleotides agree with TRBD1. The CDR3 has 18 residues. Germline loops: CDR1 SGHRS, CDR2 YFSETQ. J lost 2 bases, V lost 4 bases, and 14 bases had no gene match. The CDR3 reads CASSPPRDRGFGQETQYF. CDR3 sequence (DNA): TGCGCCAGCAGCCCACCCCGGGACAGGGGTTTTGGACAAGAGACCCAGTACTTC.

This clonotype has just a few counts. V gene TRBV7-9 combines with J gene TRBJ2-1; D gene uncertain. This CDR3 spans 14 amino acids. The ends were cut back, 4 bases at V and 5 bases at J, with 12 bases in the middle. Germline assignment: CDR1 SEHNR and CDR2 FQNEAQ (reference sequence). The CDR3 coding sequence is TGTGCCAGCAGCTCCCCGTTTAACCACAATGAGCAGTTCTTC. This encodes CASSSPFNHNEQFF. Combining the CDR3 with reference TRBV7-9 and TRBJ2-1 gives the whole variable domain DTGVSQNPRHKITKRGQNVTFRCDPISEHNRLYWYRQTLGQGPEFLTYFQNEAQLEKSRLLSDRFSAERPKGSFSTLEIQRTEQGDSAMYLCASSSPFNHNEQFFGPGTRLTVL.

This clonotype was seen only a few times. The CDR3 coding sequence is TGCGCCAGCAGCCAGGTAGCGCCCGCCCCCTACAATGAGCAGTTCTTC. Its translation: CASSQVAPAPYNEQFF. The chain uses TRBV4-1 and TRBJ2-1, with a possible D match to TRBD2 (5 bases). The length of the CDR3 is 16 residues. V was clipped by 3 bases and J by 2 bases, with 14 bases between them. CDR1 is MGHRA and CDR2 is YSYEKL in the germline V gene.

This clonotype has ten or more counts. The rearrangement joins TRBV6-2 or TRBV6-3 to TRBJ2-7; 10 bases agree with TRBD2. Germline V lookup: CDR1 MNHEY, CDR2 SVGEGT. The CDR3 length is 15 residues. The V segment lost 6 bases and the J segment 1 base; nucleotides outside the gene matches: 6. Here the CDR3 reads CASSPGTSASYEQYF. The CDR3 DNA is TGTGCCAGCAGCCCCGGGACTAGCGCTTCCTACGAGCAGTACTTC.

V usage is TRBV6-2 or TRBV6-3 and J usage is TRBJ2-3; 7 bases are a match to TRBD2. The germline gives CDR1 MNHEY, CDR2 SVGEGT. This CDR3 is 17 amino acids long. V lost 0 bases and J lost 2; bases outside the gene matches: 8. This CDR3 reads CASSYSSAGVFTDTQYF. CDR3 nucleotides: TGTGCCAGCAGTTACTCCTCTGCGGGAGTATTCACAGATACGCAGTATTTT.

The chain joins TRBV29-1 to TRBJ2-7; tentative D call: TRBD2 (6 bases). The CDR3 has 15 amino acids. V was clipped by 7 bases and J by 4 bases, with 23 bases between them. Germline CDR1 SQVTM, CDR2 ANQGSEA. The CDR3 region has the DNA TGCAGCGCGGAAGTCACAGGCCACCGGGGGTACGAGCAGTACTTC. Translation: CSAEVTGHRGYEQYF.

This clonotype was counted between two and nine times. The gene calls are TRBV11-2 and TRBJ2-2; 8 nucleotides agree with TRBD2. There are 17 residues in the CDR3. The V and J ends lost 0 bases and 4 bases, in that order; junction bases with no gene match: 7. Germline V gene data show CDR1 as SGHAT and CDR2 as FQNNGV. CDR3 DNA: TGTGCCAGCAGCTTAGACCGGTCGGGAGGGACCACCGGGGAGCTGTTTTTT. Protein sequence: CASSLDRSGGTTGELFF.

This clonotype was counted many times. This chain links TRBV27 with TRBJ2-7, with a weak D call TRBD2 (5 bases). Germline V gene lookup returns CDR1 MNHEY and CDR2 SMNVEV (reference sequence). This CDR3 has 14 residues. V lost 5 bases and J 5 bases, leaving 16 bases between the germline ends. CDR3 sequence reads: CASSIFGNGDEQYF. CDR3 in DNA: TGTGCCAGCAGTATTTTCGGGAATGGCGACGAGCAGTACTTC.

This clonotype was observed a handful of times. The J gene is TRBJ2-2, the V gene TRBV12-3 or TRBV12-4; no reliable D call. The CDR3 is 13 amino acids. Trimming removed 6 bases at V and 8 bases at J, with 13 bases between. DNA for the CDR3: TGTGCCAGCAGCCGGACCCTGGAAGGGGAGCTGTTTTTT. Amino acid sequence: CASSRTLEGELFF.

This clonotype was observed a handful of times. This chain joins TRBV25-1 and TRBJ2-6; D unresolved. In germline, CDR1 is MGHDK, CDR2 SYGVNS. Trimming removed 1 base at V and 4 bases at J, with 14 bases between. This CDR3 spans 17 amino acids. The CDR3 region is CASSESKDFAGANVLTF. The CDR3 DNA sequence: TGTGCCAGCAGTGAATCAAAAGATTTTGCCGGGGCCAACGTCCTGACTTTC.

The table lists this clonotype with many counts. The J gene is TRBJ2-1, the V gene TRBV12-3 or TRBV12-4; maybe TRBD2 (5 bases). The length of the CDR3 is 14 residues. Trimming took 3 bases from V and 3 from J, leaving 9 bases between them. CDR3 region: CASSFSAFYNEQFF. CDR3 DNA: TGTGCCAGCAGTTTTAGCGCTTTCTACAATGAGCAGTTCTTC.

This clonotype was picked up a small number of times. The rearrangement uses TRBV29-1 and TRBJ2-1; 7 bases agree with TRBD1. The V segment lost 1 base and the J segment 5 bases; nucleotides outside the gene matches: 8. This CDR3 has 15 residues. Looked up from germline, CDR1 is SQVTM and CDR2 is ANQGSEA. CDR3 amino acids: CSVEAPGQANNEQFF. CDR3 DNA: TGCAGCGTTGAAGCTCCCGGACAGGCCAACAATGAGCAGTTCTTC.

This clonotype has just a few counts. The rearrangement uses TRBV5-1 and TRBJ1-1; 7 bases fit TRBD1. V lost 0 bases to trimming and J lost 10 bases; unmatched junction nucleotides: 12. The CDR3 is 15 amino acids. Germline loops: CDR1 SGHRS, CDR2 YFSETQ. The CDR3 DNA reads TGCGCCAGCAGCTTGGGCGACCTCACAGGGGACATAGCTTTCTTT. This encodes CASSLGDLTGDIAFF. The full variable domain, its missing parts supplied by reference TRBV5-1 and TRBJ1-1, is KAGVTQTPRYLIKTRGQQVTLSCSPISGHRSVSWYQQTPGQGLQFLFEYFSETQRNKGNFPGRFSGRQFSNSRSEMNVSTLELGDSALYLCASSLGDLTGDIAFFGQGTRLTVV.

The genes are TRBV28 and TRBJ2-7; TRBD1 aligns across 7 bases. The CDR3 loop spans 15 amino acids. J gave up 4 bases and V 5 bases, and 11 bases lay outside the gene matches. The V gene's germline CDR1 is MDHEN and CDR2 SYDVKM. The CDR3 sequence is CASSAPGQRLYEQYF. The CDR3 DNA reads as TGTGCCAGCAGTGCTCCGGGACAGCGCCTTTACGAGCAGTACTTC.

This clonotype has more than one count but fewer than ten. The chain is built from TRBV4-1 and TRBJ2-1; D remains unclear. This CDR3 spans 15 amino acids. V was shortened by 1 base and J by 2 bases, with 9 bases between the two germline ends. CDR1 is MGHRA, CDR2 YSYEKL, per germline. In nucleotides, the CDR3 is TGCGCCAGCAGCCAAGGATCGAGGCCCTACAATGAGCAGTTCTTC. The encoded protein is CASSQGSRPYNEQFF.

This chain joins TRBV7-9 and TRBJ2-7, with D unresolved. Germline-derived CDR1 and CDR2 are SEHNR and FQNEAQ (reference sequence). This CDR3 comprises 13 residues. The ends were cut back, 4 bases at V and 4 bases at J, with 11 bases in the middle. The CDR3 loop reads CASSSTTSYEQYF. The CDR3, as DNA: TGTGCCAGCAGCTCAACGACATCTTACGAGCAGTACTTC.

Note on this clonotype: A much more abundant neighbour one base away suggests this may be a read error. The chain carries TRBV29-1 and TRBJ1-1, with 11 bases matching TRBD1. Trimming took 8 bases from V and 5 from J; bases not matched to a gene: 7. The CDR3 is made up of 13 amino acids. Germline V gives CDR1 SQVTM, CDR2 ANQGSEA. CDR3 coding DNA: TGCAGCAGCCTGGGACAGGGGGTTACTGAAGCTTTCTTT. It encodes CSSLGQGVTEAFF.

This clonotype was observed a few times. This rearrangement joins TRBV9 to TRBJ1-5; maybe TRBD1 (6 bases). In germline, CDR1 is SGDLS, CDR2 YYNGEE. There are 14 residues in the CDR3. Trimming took off 3 bases at V and 3 bases at J, with 10 bases between the two ends. The CDR3 DNA sequence: TGTGCCAGCAGCGCAGGACAGATCAATCAGCCCCAGCATTTT. Amino acids: CASSAGQINQPQHF.

This clonotype was detected a few times. This chain links TRBV5-8 with TRBJ2-5; D unresolved. V was clipped by 0 bases and J by 5 bases, with 5 bases between them. This CDR3 region has 12 residues. Germline V gene lookup returns CDR1 SGHTS and CDR2 YDEGEE. CDR3 in DNA: TGTGCCAGCAGCTTGGTGGGGGAGACCCAGTACTTC. It specifies CASSLVGETQYF.

This clonotype was observed a handful of times. V and J are TRBV6-5 and TRBJ2-7; weak D call: TRBD1 (5 bases). The ends were cut back, 2 bases at V and 2 bases at J, with 10 bases in the middle. Germline lookup yields CDR1 MNHEY and CDR2 SVGAGI. The CDR3 covers 14 residues. The CDR3 DNA reads TGTGCCAGCAGTTACGTGGGGCCCACCTACGAGCAGTACTTC. It specifies CASSYVGPTYEQYF.